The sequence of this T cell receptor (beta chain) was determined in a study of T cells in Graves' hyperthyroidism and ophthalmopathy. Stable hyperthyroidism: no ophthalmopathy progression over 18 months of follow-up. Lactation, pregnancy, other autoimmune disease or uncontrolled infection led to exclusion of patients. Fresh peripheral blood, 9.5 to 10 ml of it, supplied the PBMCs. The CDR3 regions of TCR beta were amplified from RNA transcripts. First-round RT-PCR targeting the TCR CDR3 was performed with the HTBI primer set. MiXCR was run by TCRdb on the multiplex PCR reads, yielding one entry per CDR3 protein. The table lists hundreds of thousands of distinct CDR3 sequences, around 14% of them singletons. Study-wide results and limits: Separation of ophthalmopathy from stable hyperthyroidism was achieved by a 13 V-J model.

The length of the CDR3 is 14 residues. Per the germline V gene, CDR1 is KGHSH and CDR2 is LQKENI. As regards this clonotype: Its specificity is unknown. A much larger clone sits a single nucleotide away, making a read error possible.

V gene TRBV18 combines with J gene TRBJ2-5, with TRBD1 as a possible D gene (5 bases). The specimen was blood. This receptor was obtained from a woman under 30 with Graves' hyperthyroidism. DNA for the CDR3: TGTGCCAGCTCACGACAGACACTACAAGAGGCCCAGTACTTC. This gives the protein CASSRQTLQEAQYF.